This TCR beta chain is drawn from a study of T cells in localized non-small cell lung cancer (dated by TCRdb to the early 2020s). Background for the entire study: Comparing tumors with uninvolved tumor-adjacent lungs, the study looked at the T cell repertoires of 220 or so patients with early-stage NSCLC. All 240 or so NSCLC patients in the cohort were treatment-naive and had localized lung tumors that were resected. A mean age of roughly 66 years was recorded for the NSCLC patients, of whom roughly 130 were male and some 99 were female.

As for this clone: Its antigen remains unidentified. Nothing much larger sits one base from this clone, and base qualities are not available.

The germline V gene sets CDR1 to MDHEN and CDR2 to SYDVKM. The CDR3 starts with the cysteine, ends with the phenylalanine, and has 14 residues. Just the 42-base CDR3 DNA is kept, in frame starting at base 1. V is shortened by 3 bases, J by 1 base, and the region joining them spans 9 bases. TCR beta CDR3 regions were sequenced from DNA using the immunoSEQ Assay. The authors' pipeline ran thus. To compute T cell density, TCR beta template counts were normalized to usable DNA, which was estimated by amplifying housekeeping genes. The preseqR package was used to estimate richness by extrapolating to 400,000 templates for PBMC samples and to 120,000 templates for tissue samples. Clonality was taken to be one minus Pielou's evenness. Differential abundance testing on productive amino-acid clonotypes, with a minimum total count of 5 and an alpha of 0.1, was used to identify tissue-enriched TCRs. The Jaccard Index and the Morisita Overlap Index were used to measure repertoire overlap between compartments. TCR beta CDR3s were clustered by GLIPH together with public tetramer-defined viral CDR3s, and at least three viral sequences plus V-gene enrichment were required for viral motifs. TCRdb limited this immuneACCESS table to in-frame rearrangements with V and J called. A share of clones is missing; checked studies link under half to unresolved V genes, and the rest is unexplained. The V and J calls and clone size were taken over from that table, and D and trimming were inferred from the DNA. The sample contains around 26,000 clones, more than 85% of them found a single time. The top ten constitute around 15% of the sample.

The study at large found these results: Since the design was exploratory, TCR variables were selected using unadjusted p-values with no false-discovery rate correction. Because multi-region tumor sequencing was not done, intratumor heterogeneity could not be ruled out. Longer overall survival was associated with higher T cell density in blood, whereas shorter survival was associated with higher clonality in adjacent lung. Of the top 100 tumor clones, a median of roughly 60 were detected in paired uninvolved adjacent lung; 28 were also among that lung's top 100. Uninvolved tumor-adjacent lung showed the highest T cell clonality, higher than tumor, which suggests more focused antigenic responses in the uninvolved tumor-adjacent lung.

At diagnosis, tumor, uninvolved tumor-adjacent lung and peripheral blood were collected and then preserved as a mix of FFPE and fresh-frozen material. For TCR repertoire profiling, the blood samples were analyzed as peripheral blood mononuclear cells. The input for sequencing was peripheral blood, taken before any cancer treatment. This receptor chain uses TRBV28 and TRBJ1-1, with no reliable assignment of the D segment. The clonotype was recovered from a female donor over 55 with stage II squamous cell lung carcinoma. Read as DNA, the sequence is TGTGCCAGCAGTTTCCCTCGGGGGAACACTGAAGCTTTCTTT. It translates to CASSFPRGNTEAFF.